This T cell receptor (beta chain) was profiled in a study of technical replicates of blood from a handful of donors. The CDR3 is 17 residues long. CDR1 is SNHLY, CDR2 FYNNEI, per germline. Trimming cost V 1 base and J 6 bases; bases outside gene matches: 11. Repertoires were generated with immunoSEQ multiplex PCR, while TCRdb's copy carries only in-frame clones and drops some. The sample holds over 60,000 clones, approximately 93% seen once. The chain is built from TRBV2 and TRBJ2-3; 9 bases map to TRBD2. Sequenced: T cells isolated from PBMCs. The sequence derives from a human donor in good health. The CDR3 DNA follows: TGTGCCAGCAGTGAAGGTCGCCGACTAGCGGCGGGGGATACGCAGTATTTT. Translating it yields CASSEGRRLAAGDTQYF.